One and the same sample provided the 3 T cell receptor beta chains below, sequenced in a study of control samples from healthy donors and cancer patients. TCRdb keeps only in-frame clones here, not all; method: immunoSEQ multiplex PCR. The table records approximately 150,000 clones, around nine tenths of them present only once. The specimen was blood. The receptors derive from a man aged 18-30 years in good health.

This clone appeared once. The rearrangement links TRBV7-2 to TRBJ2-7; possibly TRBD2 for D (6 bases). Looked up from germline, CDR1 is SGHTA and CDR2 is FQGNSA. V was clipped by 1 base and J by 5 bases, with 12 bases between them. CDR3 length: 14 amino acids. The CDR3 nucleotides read TGTGCCAGCAGCTTAGACGGGGGTGGCGACGAGCAGTACTTC. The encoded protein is CASSLDGGGDEQYF.

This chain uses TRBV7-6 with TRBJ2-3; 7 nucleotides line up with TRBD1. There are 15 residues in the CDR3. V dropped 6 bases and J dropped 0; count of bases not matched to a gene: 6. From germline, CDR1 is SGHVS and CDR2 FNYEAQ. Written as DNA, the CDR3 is TGTGCCAGCAGACGAGGACAGGAAAGCACAGATACGCAGTATTTT. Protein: CASRRGQESTDTQYF.

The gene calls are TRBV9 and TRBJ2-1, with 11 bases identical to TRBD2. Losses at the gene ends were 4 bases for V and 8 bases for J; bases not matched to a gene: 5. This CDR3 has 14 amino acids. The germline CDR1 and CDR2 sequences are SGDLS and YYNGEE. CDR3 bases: TGTGCCAGCAGCCGTAGCGGGGGGGCGTATGAGCAGTTCTTC. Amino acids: CASSRSGGAYEQFF.